A selection of T cell receptor beta chains follows, all from one sample in a study of blood T cell repertoires in COVID-19. Sequencing used immunoSEQ multiplex PCR; TCRdb keeps in-frame clones, though not all of them. Among roughly 200,000 clones listed, over 70% were seen once. The sequenced material came from peripheral blood. These receptors came from a middle-aged man with active or convalescent COVID-19. Both conserved end residues are part of each CDR3. The D gene is left open where the match is weak. Expanded clones get a size class; other rows say once, few or many, or leave the size out.

d_gene: TRBD1
abundance: .
v_gene: TRBV11-2
j_gene: TRBJ2-1
CDR3nt: TGTGCCAGCAGCTTAGGAGGGACAGGATTCTACAATGAGCAGTTCTTC
CDR3aa: CASSLGGTGFYNEQFF

d_gene: TRBD1
abundance: .
v_gene: TRBV10-2
j_gene: TRBJ2-2
CDR3nt: TGCGCCAGCGCGGGGACAGGGGGCTCGAACACCGGGGAGCTGTTTTTT
CDR3aa: CASAGTGGSNTGELFF

d_gene: .
abundance: .
v_gene: TRBV6-1
j_gene: TRBJ1-1
CDR3nt: TGTGCCAGCAGTGAATACAGGAGGAACACTGAAGCTTTCTTT
CDR3aa: CASSEYRRNTEAFF

d_gene: TRBD1
abundance: .
v_gene: TRBV7-3
j_gene: TRBJ1-1
CDR3nt: TGTGCCAGCAGCAGGGGACAGGGGAACACTGAAGCTTTCTTT
CDR3aa: CASSRGQGNTEAFF

d_gene: TRBD2
abundance: .
v_gene: TRBV19
j_gene: TRBJ2-2
CDR3nt: TGTGCCAGTAGTGGGTTAGCGGGAACCCCGAACACCGGGGAGCTGTTTTTT
CDR3aa: CASSGLAGTPNTGELFF

d_gene: TRBD2
abundance: .
v_gene: TRBV7-3
j_gene: TRBJ2-1
CDR3nt: TGTGCCAGCAGCCGTACCCGGAGACTAGCGGAATATACCCCTCCGGATGAGCAGTTCTTC
CDR3aa: CASSRTRRLAEYTPPDEQFF

d_gene: TRBD1
abundance: .
v_gene: TRBV4-1
j_gene: TRBJ2-5
CDR3nt: TGCGCCAGCAGCCAAGCTAGGACAGGGGAAAAGACCCAGTACTTC
CDR3aa: CASSQARTGEKTQYF

d_gene: .
abundance: once
v_gene: TRBV7-2
j_gene: TRBJ1-1
CDR3nt: TGTGCCAGCAGCTTAAATGCGGGGGGGAACACTGAAGCTTTCTTT
CDR3aa: CASSLNAGGNTEAFF

d_gene: .
abundance: .
v_gene: TRBV25-1
j_gene: TRBJ1-4
CDR3nt: TGTGCCAGCAGTGAAAGAGGAGGGTTTAGTGAAAAACTGTTTTTT
CDR3aa: CASSERGGFSEKLFF

d_gene: .
abundance: once
v_gene: TRBV12-3/TRBV12-4
j_gene: TRBJ1-1
CDR3nt: TGTGCCAGCAGTTTTCTGCGGATCGCTGAAGCTTTCTTT
CDR3aa: CASSFLRIAEAFF

d_gene: TRBD2
abundance: .
v_gene: TRBV4-2
j_gene: TRBJ2-1
CDR3nt: TGTGCCAGCAGCCAAGAAGCTAGCGGAGGCTCCTACAATGAGCAGTTCTTC
CDR3aa: CASSQEASGGSYNEQFF